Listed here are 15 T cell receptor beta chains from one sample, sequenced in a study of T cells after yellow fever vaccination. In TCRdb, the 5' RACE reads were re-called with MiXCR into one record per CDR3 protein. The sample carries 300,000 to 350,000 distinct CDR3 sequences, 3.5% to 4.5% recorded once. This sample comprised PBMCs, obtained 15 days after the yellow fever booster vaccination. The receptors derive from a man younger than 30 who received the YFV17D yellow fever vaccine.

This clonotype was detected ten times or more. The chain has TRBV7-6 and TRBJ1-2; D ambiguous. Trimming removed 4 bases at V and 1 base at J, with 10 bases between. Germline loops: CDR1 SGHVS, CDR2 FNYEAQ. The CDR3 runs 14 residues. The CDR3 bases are TGTGCCAGCAGCTCCGGCGACGATAACTATGGCTACACCTTC. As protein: CASSSGDDNYGYTF. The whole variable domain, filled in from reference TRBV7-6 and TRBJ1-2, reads GAGVSQSPRYKVTKRGQDVALRCDPISGHVSLYWYRQALGQGPEFLTYFNYEAQQDKSGLPNDRFSAERPEGSISTLTIQRTEQRDSAMYRCASSSGDDNYGYTFGSGTRLTVV.

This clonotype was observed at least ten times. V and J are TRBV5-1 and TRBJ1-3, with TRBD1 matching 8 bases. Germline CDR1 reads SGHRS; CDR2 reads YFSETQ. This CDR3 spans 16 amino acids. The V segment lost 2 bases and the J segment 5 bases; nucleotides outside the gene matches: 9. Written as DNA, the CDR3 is TGCGCCAGCAGCTTCTCGTCGGGACAGGAAAGAAACACCATATATTTT. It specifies CASSFSSGQERNTIYF.

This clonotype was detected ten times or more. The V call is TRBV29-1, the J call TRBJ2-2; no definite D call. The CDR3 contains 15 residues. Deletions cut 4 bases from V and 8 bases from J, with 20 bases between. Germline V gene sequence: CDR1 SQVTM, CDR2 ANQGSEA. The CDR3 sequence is CSVGETKYPDGELFF. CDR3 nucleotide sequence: TGCAGCGTTGGTGAGACCAAATACCCCGATGGGGAGCTGTTTTTT.

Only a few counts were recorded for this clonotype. The CDR3, as DNA: TGTGCCAGCAGGGCCGAGAACACCGGGGAGCTGTTTTTT. Encoded protein: CASRAENTGELFF. The chain is built from TRBV6-2 or TRBV6-3 and TRBJ2-2; no definite D call. This CDR3 has 13 amino acids. CDR1 is MNHEY and CDR2 is SVGEGT in the germline V gene. Trimming removed 6 bases at V and 1 base at J, with 6 bases between.

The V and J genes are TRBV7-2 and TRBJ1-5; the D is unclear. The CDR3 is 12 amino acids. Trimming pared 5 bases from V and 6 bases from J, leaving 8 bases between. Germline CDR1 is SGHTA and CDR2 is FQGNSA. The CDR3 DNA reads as TGTGCCAGCAGCCGCCGGGGTCAGCCCCAGCATTTT. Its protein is CASSRRGQPQHF.

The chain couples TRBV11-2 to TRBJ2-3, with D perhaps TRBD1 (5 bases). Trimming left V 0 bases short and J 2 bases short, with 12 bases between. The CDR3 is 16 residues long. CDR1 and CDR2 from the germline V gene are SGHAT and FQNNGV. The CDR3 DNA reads TGTGCCAGCAGCTTAGATCGAGTGGGGCTCACAGATACGCAGTATTTT. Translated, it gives CASSLDRVGLTDTQYF.

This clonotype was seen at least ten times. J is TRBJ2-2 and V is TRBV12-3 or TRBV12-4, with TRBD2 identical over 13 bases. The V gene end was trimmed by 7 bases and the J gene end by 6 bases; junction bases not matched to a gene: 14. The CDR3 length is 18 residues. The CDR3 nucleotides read TGTGCCAGCACCCCGGGACTAGCGGGGTCTGTTTTTGCCGGGGAGCTGTTTTTT. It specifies CASTPGLAGSVFAGELFF.

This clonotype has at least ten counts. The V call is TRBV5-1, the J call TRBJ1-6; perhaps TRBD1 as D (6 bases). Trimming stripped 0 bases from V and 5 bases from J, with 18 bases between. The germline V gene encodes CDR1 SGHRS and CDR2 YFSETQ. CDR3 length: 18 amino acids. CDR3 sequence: CASSLASSGGGDNSPLHF. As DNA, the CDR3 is TGCGCCAGCAGCTTGGCCAGTTCAGGAGGGGGAGATAATTCACCCCTCCACTTT.

CDR3 amino acids: CASSQVRGGDTQYF. The CDR3 DNA reads as TGTGCCAGCAGCCAAGTCAGGGGGGGAGATACGCAGTATTTT. The chain couples TRBV3-1 to TRBJ2-3, with D possibly being TRBD1 or TRBD2 (7 bases each). Germline loops: CDR1 LGHDT, CDR2 YNNKEL (reference sequence). V was pared by 1 base and J by 5 bases, with 10 bases between. The CDR3 runs to 14 residues.

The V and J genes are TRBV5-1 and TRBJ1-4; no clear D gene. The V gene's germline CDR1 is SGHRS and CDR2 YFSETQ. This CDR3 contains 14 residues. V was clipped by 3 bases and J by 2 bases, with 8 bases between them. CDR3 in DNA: TGCGCCAGCAGCTCGGACTTGACTAATGAAAAACTGTTTTTT. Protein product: CASSSDLTNEKLFF.

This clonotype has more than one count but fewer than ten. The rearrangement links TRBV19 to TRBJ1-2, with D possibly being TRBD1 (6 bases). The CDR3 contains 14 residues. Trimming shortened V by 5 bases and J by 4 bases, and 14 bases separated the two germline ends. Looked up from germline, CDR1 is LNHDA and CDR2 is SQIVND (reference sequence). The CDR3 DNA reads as TGTGCCAGTAGTTTGGTGGACAGAACCTATGGCTACACCTTC. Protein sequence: CASSLVDRTYGYTF. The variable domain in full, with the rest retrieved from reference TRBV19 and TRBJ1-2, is DGGITQSPKYLFRKEGQNVTLSCEQNLNHDAMYWYRQDPGQGLRLIYYSQIVNDFQKGDIAEGYSVSREKKESFPLTVTSAQKNPTAFYLCASSLVDRTYGYTFGSGTRLTVV.

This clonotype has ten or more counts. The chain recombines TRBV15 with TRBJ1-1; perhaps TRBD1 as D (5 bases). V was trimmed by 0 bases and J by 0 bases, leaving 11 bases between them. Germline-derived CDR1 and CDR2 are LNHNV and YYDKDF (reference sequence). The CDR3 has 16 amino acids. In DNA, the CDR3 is TGTGCCACCAGCAGAGATGAGGGGAACCTGAACACTGAAGCTTTCTTT. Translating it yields CATSRDEGNLNTEAFF.

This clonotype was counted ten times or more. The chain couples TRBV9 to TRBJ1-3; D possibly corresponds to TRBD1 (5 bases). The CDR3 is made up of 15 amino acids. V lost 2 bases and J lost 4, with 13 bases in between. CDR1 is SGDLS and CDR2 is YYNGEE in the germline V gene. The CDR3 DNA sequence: TGTGCCAGCAGCGTTCCCCCAGGGCGGGGAAACACCATATATTTT. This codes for CASSVPPGRGNTIYF.

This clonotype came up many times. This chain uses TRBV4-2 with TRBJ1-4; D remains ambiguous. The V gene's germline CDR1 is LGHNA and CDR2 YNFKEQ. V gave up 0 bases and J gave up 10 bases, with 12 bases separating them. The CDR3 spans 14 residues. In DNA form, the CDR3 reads TGTGCCAGCAGCCAAGATTGGACTACCGGAAAACTGTTTTTT. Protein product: CASSQDWTTGKLFF.

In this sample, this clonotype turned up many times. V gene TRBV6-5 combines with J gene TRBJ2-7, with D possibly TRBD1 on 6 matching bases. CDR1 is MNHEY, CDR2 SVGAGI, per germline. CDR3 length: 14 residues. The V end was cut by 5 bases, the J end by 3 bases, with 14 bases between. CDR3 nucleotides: TGTGCCAGCAGTGCCAGGGGAATATTCTACGAGCAGTACGTC. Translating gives CASSARGIFYEQYV.